Shown below are 20 T cell receptor beta chains from a single sample sequenced in a study of T cells expressing NK-cell markers (dated by TCRdb to 2019 to 2021). Receptor libraries were prepared by 5' RACE. Instrument used: Illumina HiSeq 2000. The reads, reprocessed by TCRdb, yield one row per CDR3 protein sequence and no DNA. In this sample's table one finds approximately 460,000 distinct CDR3 sequences. Together, the top ten hold under 7.5% of the sample. The material sequenced was blood T cells: a sorted CD56 or NKG2C T cell subset, CD4+ or CD8+ T cells, or bulk PBMC T cells (not recorded which). The receptors were sampled from a woman aged 18-69 years in good health.

This chain uses TRBV6-1 with TRBJ2-7; TCRdb names TRBD2, which stays unverified in the absence of DNA. In germline, CDR1 is MNHNS, CDR2 SASEGT. This CDR3 comprises 13 residues. The CDR3 region is CASSVLAGEWQYF.

The chain joins TRBV4-3 to TRBJ1-5. There are 14 residues in the CDR3. Germline V CDR1 and CDR2: LGHNA, YSLEER. The CDR3 region is CASSPTTLVQPQHF.

The chain uses TRBV5-5 and TRBJ2-2; with no DNA, the TCRdb D assignment of TRBD1 cannot be verified. Germline lookup yields CDR1 SGHKS and CDR2 YYEKEE (reference sequence). The CDR3 loop spans 16 amino acids. Here the CDR3 reads CASSLAQGADTGELFF.

The CDR3 is CASSRQLVGKSYNEQFF. J is TRBJ2-1 and V is TRBV3-1; TCRdb's D call, TRBD2, is unchecked because there is no DNA. In germline, CDR1 is LGHDT, CDR2 YNNKEL (reference sequence). There are 17 residues in the CDR3.

This chain joins TRBV30 and TRBJ2-7; no DNA is available, so the TRBD1 call from TCRdb remains unchecked. The CDR3 sequence is 13 residues long. Germline V CDR1 and CDR2: GTSNPN, SVGIG (reference sequence). The CDR3 spells CAWSHFQGGEQYF.

The V call is TRBV4-3, the J call TRBJ2-2. Per the germline V gene, CDR1 is LGHNA and CDR2 is YSLEER. The CDR3 length is 15 residues. The CDR3 loop is CASSQAPAETGELFF.

This chain uses TRBV3-1 with TRBJ2-2. Looked up from germline, CDR1 is LGHDT and CDR2 is YNNKEL (reference sequence). The CDR3 has 15 amino acids. The CDR3: CASSQDGSNTGELFF.

The chain links TRBV5-6 to TRBJ1-5. CDR1 and CDR2 (germline): SGHDT, YYEEEE. The CDR3 contains 14 residues. This chain's CDR3 is CASSLAGLDQPQHF.

The V and J genes are TRBV29-1 and TRBJ2-7; as DNA is missing, the TRBD1 call by TCRdb cannot be tested. This CDR3 spans 11 amino acids. Germline V gene data show CDR1 as SQVTM and CDR2 as ANQGSEA. This chain's CDR3 is CSVLTGTEQYF.

This chain links TRBV29-1 with TRBJ2-3; TCRdb gives TRBD2 as the D gene, but with no DNA this cannot be confirmed. This CDR3 is built from 18 residues. From germline, CDR1 is SQVTM and CDR2 ANQGSEA. CDR3 loop: CSVQGLAGGPPLTDTQYF.

CDR3 protein: CASSSPGPLSGNTIYF. The V and J genes are TRBV12-3 or TRBV12-4 and TRBJ1-3; as DNA is missing, the TRBD1 call by TCRdb cannot be tested. The CDR3 is made up of 16 amino acids.

The chain's CDR3 is CASGLGRVTGELFF. The rearrangement links TRBV12-5 to TRBJ2-2. In germline, CDR1 is LGHNT, CDR2 FRNRAP. The CDR3 spans 14 residues.

CDR3 loop: CASSPYLVSHNEQFF. The chain couples TRBV28 to TRBJ2-1. The CDR3 covers 15 residues. CDR1 and CDR2 from the germline V gene are MDHEN and SYDVKM.

The chain links TRBV7-3 to TRBJ2-5. Germline lookup yields CDR1 SGHTA and CDR2 FQGTGA. This CDR3 has 13 residues. The CDR3 loop is CASSFQDRETQYF.

V and J are TRBV11-3 and TRBJ1-1; the TRBD1 assignment by TCRdb is unverifiable without DNA. Germline V gene lookup returns CDR1 SGHNT and CDR2 YENEEA. This CDR3 has 12 residues. CDR3: CASSSGDTEAFF.

The chain couples TRBV4-3 to TRBJ2-1; TCRdb outputs TRBD2, but without DNA this stays unchecked. This CDR3 is built from 18 residues. In germline, CDR1 is LGHNA, CDR2 YSLEER. This chain's CDR3 is CASSLRWGPEGPYNEQFF.

The chain has TRBV6-6 and TRBJ2-7. Germline V CDR1 and CDR2: MNHNY, SVGAGI (reference sequence). The CDR3 extends over 12 amino acids. CDR3 sequence: CASKDSYYEQYF.

The rearrangement links TRBV29-1 to TRBJ2-1; TCRdb proposes TRBD2, but this gene call is untestable without DNA. Per germline, CDR1 SQVTM and CDR2 ANQGSEA. CDR3 length: 14 amino acids. The CDR3 region is CSVAEGVSYNEQFF.

The chain has TRBV24-1 and TRBJ2-1; TCRdb calls TRBD1, which cannot be checked without DNA. This CDR3 comprises 15 residues. Germline assignment: CDR1 KGHDR and CDR2 SFDVKD. The CDR3 reads CATSDPGRDYNEQFF.

The chain recombines TRBV4-3 with TRBJ1-4. In germline, CDR1 is LGHNA, CDR2 YSLEER. The CDR3 is 15 amino acids. CDR3 in amino acids: CASSQAGGLNEKLFF.